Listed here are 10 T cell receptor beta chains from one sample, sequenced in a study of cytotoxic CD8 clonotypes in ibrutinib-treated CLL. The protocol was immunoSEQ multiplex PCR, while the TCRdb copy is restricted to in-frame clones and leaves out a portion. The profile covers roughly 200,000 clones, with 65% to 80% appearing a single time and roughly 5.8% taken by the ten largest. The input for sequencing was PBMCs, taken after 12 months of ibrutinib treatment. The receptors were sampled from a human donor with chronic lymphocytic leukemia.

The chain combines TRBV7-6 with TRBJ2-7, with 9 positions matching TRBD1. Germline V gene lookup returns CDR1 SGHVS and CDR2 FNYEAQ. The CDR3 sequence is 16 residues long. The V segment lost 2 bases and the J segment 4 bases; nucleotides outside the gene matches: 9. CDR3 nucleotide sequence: TGTGCCAGCAGCTTATTCGGGACAGGGCCCCCTTACGAGCAGTACTTC. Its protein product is CASSLFGTGPPYEQYF.

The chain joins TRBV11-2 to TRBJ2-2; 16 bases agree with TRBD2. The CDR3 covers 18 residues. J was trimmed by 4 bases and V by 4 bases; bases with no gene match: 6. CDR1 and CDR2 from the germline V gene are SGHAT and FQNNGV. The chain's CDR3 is CASSSGLAGGRVTGELFF. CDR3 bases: TGTGCCAGCAGCTCGGGACTAGCGGGAGGGCGTGTCACCGGGGAGCTGTTTTTT.

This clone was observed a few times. CDR3 protein: CASSQDPSRQGGYEAFF. The CDR3 coding sequence is TGTGCCAGCAGCCAAGATCCCTCGCGACAGGGAGGTTATGAAGCTTTCTTT. The chain carries TRBV4-2 and TRBJ1-1; 7 bases are shared with TRBD1. The CDR3 consists of 17 residues. The germline gives CDR1 LGHNA, CDR2 YNFKEQ. J was trimmed by 7 bases and V by 0 bases; bases with no gene match: 14.

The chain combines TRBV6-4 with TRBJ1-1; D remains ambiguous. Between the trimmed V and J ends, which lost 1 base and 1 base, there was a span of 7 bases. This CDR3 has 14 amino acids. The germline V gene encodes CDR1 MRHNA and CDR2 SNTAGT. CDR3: CASSDYAGNTEAFF. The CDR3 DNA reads TGTGCCAGCAGTGACTACGCAGGGAACACTGAAGCTTTCTTT.

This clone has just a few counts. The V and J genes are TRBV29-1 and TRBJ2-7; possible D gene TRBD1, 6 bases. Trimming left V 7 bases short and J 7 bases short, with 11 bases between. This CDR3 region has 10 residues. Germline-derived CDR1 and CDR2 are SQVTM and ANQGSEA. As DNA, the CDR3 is TGCAGCGCACGAGACAGGGAGCAGTACTTC. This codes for CSARDREQYF.

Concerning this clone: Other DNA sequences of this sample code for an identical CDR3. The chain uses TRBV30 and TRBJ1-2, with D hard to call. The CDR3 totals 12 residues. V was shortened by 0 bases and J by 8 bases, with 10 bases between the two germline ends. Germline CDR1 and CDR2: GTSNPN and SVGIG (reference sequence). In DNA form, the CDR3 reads TGTGCCTGGAGTGTAGGCGCGCGGGGCTACACCTTC. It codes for CAWSVGARGYTF.

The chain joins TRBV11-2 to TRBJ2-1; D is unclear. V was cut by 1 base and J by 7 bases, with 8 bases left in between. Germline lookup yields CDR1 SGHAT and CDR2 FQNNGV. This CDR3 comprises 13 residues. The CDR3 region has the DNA TGTGCCAGCAGCTTAGGAGTGGATAATGAGCAGTTCTTC. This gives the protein CASSLGVDNEQFF.

As DNA, the CDR3 is TGTGCCAGCAGTGAAAGGAACCTTCCGAAGGGGACCCAGTACTTC. Encoded protein: CASSERNLPKGTQYF. The V and J genes are TRBV6-1 and TRBJ2-5; D is uncertain. Trimming stripped 2 bases from V and 7 bases from J, with 17 bases between. Germline CDR1 MNHNS, CDR2 SASEGT. This CDR3 contains 15 residues.

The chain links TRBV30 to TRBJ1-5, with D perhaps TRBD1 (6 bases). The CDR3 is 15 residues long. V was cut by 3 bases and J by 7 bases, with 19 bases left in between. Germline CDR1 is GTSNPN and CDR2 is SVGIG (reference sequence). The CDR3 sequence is CAWSADHLGGQPQHF. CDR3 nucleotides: TGTGCCTGGAGCGCAGACCACCTAGGGGGGCAGCCCCAGCATTTT.

This chain's CDR3 is CASKTSGRVMDEQFF. DNA of the CDR3: TGTGCCAGTAAGACTAGCGGGAGGGTTATGGATGAGCAGTTCTTC. The chain joins TRBV18 to TRBJ2-1, with 14 bases identical to TRBD2. CDR1 and CDR2 (germline): KGHSH, LQKENI. After removal of 9 bases from V and 8 bases from J, the junction contained 9 bases not matched to a gene. CDR3 length equals 15 residues.